This T cell receptor (beta chain) derives from a study of vaccination effects on CD4 cells after COVID-19. Looking at the study overall: Samples collected post-vaccine were obtained a median of 72 days after the second dose.

Remarks on this clone: Its target is unknown.

The CDR3 runs to 14 residues. The V gene end was trimmed by 2 bases and the J gene end by 7 bases; junction bases not matched to a gene: 0. Germline loops: CDR1 SGDLS, CDR2 YYNGEE. This table comes from immunoSEQ multiplex PCR, and its TCRdb copy is limited to in-frame clones, with some not included. The table lists around 25,000 clones, 83% of them singletons. Notes on the study in general: Clones induced by infection and by vaccine showed marked clonal contraction late after vaccination.

ViraFEST used viral peptide pools to expand antigen-specific CD4+ T cells before sequencing. Culturing for ten to eleven days preceded CD4+ T cell isolation. Everyone in the study got two shots of either the BNT162b2 or mRNA-1273 vaccine. Replacing half the medium with IL-2 medium was done on days 3 and 7. The chain is built from TRBV9 and TRBJ1-6; 10 nucleotides match TRBD1. Here the sequenced sample was CD4+ T cells from PBMCs cultured with HCoV-NL63 spike peptides, taken after COVID-19 vaccination. This receptor was obtained from a human donor who received a COVID-19 vaccine. Some clones in this sample may be carry-over from other donors' samples. CDR3 coding DNA: TGTGCCAGCAGCGTGGGACAGGGGAATTCACCCCTCCACTTT. Translating it yields CASSVGQGNSPLHF.